The 22 T cell receptor beta chains presented below share a single source sample, sequenced in a study of T cell responses to AZD1222 COVID-19 vaccine. Using immunoSEQ multiplex PCR, the repertoire was profiled, and TCRdb retains in-frame clones only, with some absent. The sample lists 90,000 to 150,000 clones; around 92% were seen once. Sequences were derived from peripheral blood, sampled 28 days after the second AZD1222 dose. Every receptor here comes from an adult who received the AZD1222 COVID-19 vaccine.

The J gene is TRBJ1-1, the V gene TRBV18; possibly TRBD1 for D (6 bases). CDR1 is KGHSH and CDR2 is LQKENI in the germline V gene. V was trimmed by 4 bases and J by 6 bases, leaving 12 bases between them. This CDR3 region has 13 residues. CDR3: CASSLDSLSEAFF. The CDR3 region has the DNA TGTGCCAGCTCACTGGACAGTCTTTCTGAAGCTTTCTTT.

V gene TRBV28 combines with J gene TRBJ2-7, with a possible D match to TRBD1 (6 bases). The CDR3 length is 13 residues. In germline, CDR1 is MDHEN, CDR2 SYDVKM. V was pared by 7 bases and J by 10 bases, with 20 bases between. CDR3 bases: TGTGCCAGCACCCTACCGGGACACGTACGACAGTACTTC. Translated: CASTLPGHVRQYF. Drawing the rest from reference TRBV28 and TRBJ2-7, the complete variable domain is DVKVTQSSRYLVKRTGEKVFLECVQDMDHENMFWYRQDPGLGLRLIYFSYDVKMKEKGDIPEGYSVSREKKERFSLILESASTNQTSMYLCASTLPGHVRQYFGPGTRLTVT.

This clone was seen only once. The CDR3 spells CATSSERDNEKLFF. CDR3 DNA: TGTGCCACCAGCAGCGAGAGGGATAATGAAAAACTGTTTTTT. The gene calls are TRBV15 and TRBJ1-4; D is uncertain. Trimming removed 3 bases at V and 4 bases at J, with 9 bases between. CDR1 and CDR2 from the germline V gene are LNHNV and YYDKDF (reference sequence). The CDR3 extends over 14 amino acids. The complete variable domain, with remaining parts taken from reference TRBV15 and TRBJ1-4, reads DAMVIQNPRYQVTQFGKPVTLSCSQTLNHNVMYWYQQKSSQAPKLLFHYYDKDFNNEADTPDNFQSRRPNTSFCFLDIRSPGLGDTAMYLCATSSERDNEKLFFGSGTQLSVL.

The rearrangement uses TRBV5-1 and TRBJ1-1, with D perhaps matching TRBD1 (5 bases). Deletions cut 0 bases from V and 5 bases from J, with 14 bases between. Germline V lookup: CDR1 SGHRS, CDR2 YFSETQ. The CDR3 runs 15 residues. This chain's CDR3 is CASSLDGGVSTEAFF. Written as DNA, the CDR3 is TGCGCCAGCAGCTTGGATGGGGGTGTGAGTACTGAAGCTTTCTTT.

The chain employs TRBV15 and TRBJ1-5; 7 bases match TRBD1. Germline V gene sequence: CDR1 LNHNV, CDR2 YYDKDF (reference sequence). The length of the CDR3 is 17 residues. Unmatched junction bases numbered 13, after V lost 4 bases and J lost 4 bases. The CDR3 sequence: CATSNGRGTAVNQPQHF. The CDR3 DNA is TGTGCCACCAGCAACGGCCGCGGGACAGCAGTTAATCAGCCCCAGCATTTT.

The chain carries TRBV24-1 and TRBJ2-1; D perhaps matches TRBD2 (5 bases). Germline CDR1 is KGHDR and CDR2 is SFDVKD. V lost 0 bases to trimming and J lost 0 bases, with 8 bases between them. The length of the CDR3 is 16 residues. CDR3 in DNA: TGTGCCACCAGTGATTTGACGGGGAGCTCCTACAATGAGCAGTTCTTC. The encoded protein is CATSDLTGSSYNEQFF.

The V and J genes are TRBV5-4 and TRBJ2-1; D not resolved. V was shortened by 3 bases and J by 2 bases, with 12 bases between the two germline ends. The germline gives CDR1 SGHNT, CDR2 YYREEE (reference sequence). The CDR3 spans 15 residues. As DNA, the CDR3 is TGTGCCAGCAGCTATATAGACCGAGCCTACAATGAGCAGTTCTTC. This gives the protein CASSYIDRAYNEQFF.

The V gene is TRBV24-1, the J gene TRBJ2-2; no definite D call. Between the trimmed V and J ends, which lost 2 bases and 6 bases, there was a span of 15 bases. Germline CDR1 reads KGHDR; CDR2 reads SFDVKD. The CDR3 length is 16 residues. CDR3 region: CATSDSRKGGAGELFF. CDR3 DNA: TGTGCCACCAGTGATTCAAGGAAGGGCGGCGCCGGGGAGCTGTTTTTT.

V gene TRBV5-5 combines with J gene TRBJ1-4, with D uncertain. The V and J ends lost 0 bases and 7 bases respectively, with 16 bases between them. Germline V gene lookup returns CDR1 SGHKS and CDR2 YYEKEE (reference sequence). CDR3 length: 16 amino acids. This CDR3 reads CASSLGLGSDGEKLFF. The CDR3 nucleotides read TGTGCCAGCAGCTTGGGGCTCGGGAGTGATGGTGAAAAACTGTTTTTT. Full variable domain (rest looked up from reference TRBV5-5 and TRBJ1-4): DAGVTQSPTHLIKTRGQQVTLRCSPISGHKSVSWYQQVLGQGPQFIFQYYEKEERGRGNFPDRFSARQFPNYSSELNVNALLLGDSALYLCASSLGLGSDGEKLFFGSGTQLSVL.

This clone has just a few counts. The chain links TRBV28 to TRBJ1-5; D is ambiguous. Between the trimmed V and J ends, which lost 3 bases and 5 bases, there was a span of 8 bases. The CDR3 covers 13 residues. The germline V gene encodes CDR1 MDHEN and CDR2 SYDVKM. CDR3 DNA sequence: TGTGCCAGCAGTTTGGCCGGGTATCAGCCCCAGCATTTT. It yields the protein CASSLAGYQPQHF.

This rearrangement joins TRBV3-1 (or the pseudogene TRBV3-2) to TRBJ2-7, with 11 bases lining up with TRBD1. The CDR3 consists of 13 residues. V lost 4 bases, J lost 7 bases, and 3 bases stayed unmatched. Germline V gives CDR1 LGHDT, CDR2 YNNKEL (reference sequence). The CDR3 DNA reads as TGTGCCAGCAGCCGGGGACAGGGGGGAGAGCAGTACTTC. It specifies CASSRGQGGEQYF.

V is TRBV2 and J is TRBJ2-7, with TRBD2 identical over 11 bases. This CDR3 comprises 14 residues. Trimming removed 9 bases from V and 4 bases from J; junction bases left unmatched: 8. Germline CDR1 reads SNHLY; CDR2 reads FYNNEI. The CDR3 bases are TGTGCCAGTTGCCTAGCGGGGGGTTGGTACGAGCAGTACTTC. It yields the protein CASCLAGGWYEQYF. Complete variable domain (other parts from reference TRBV2 and TRBJ2-7): EPEVTQTPSHQVTQMGQEVILRCVPISNHLYFYWYRQILGQKVEFLVSFYNNEISEKSEIFDDQFSVERPDGSNFTLKIRSTKLEDSAMYFCASCLAGGWYEQYFGPGTRLTVT.

The genes are TRBV6-5 and TRBJ1-1, with TRBD1 matching 7 bases. The CDR3 loop spans 15 amino acids. The trim removed 2 bases at V and 1 base at J, leaving 4 bases unmatched. CDR1 is MNHEY and CDR2 is SVGAGI in the germline V gene. The CDR3 sequence: CASSYGNRGNTEAFF. The CDR3 nucleotides are TGTGCCAGCAGTTACGGTAACAGGGGGAACACTGAAGCTTTCTTT.

The chain carries TRBV4-1 and TRBJ1-1; D perhaps matches TRBD1 (5 bases). V lost 3 bases, J lost 0 bases, and 20 bases lay in between. Per germline, CDR1 MGHRA and CDR2 YSYEKL. The CDR3 loop spans 18 amino acids. The CDR3 loop reads CASSQGRGGILVNTEAFF. The DNA of the CDR3 is TGCGCCAGCAGCCAGGGACGCGGTGGTATTCTGGTGAACACTGAAGCTTTCTTT.

The chain has TRBV19 and TRBJ1-5; tentatively, D is TRBD1 (5 bases). The V gene's germline CDR1 is LNHDA and CDR2 SQIVND (reference sequence). Trimming stripped 3 bases from V and 1 base from J, with 13 bases between. The CDR3 runs 16 residues. Here the CDR3 reads CASSILGHISNQPQHF. CDR3 DNA: TGTGCCAGTAGTATCCTAGGACACATAAGCAATCAGCCCCAGCATTTT. Combining the CDR3 with reference TRBV19 and TRBJ1-5 gives the whole variable domain DGGITQSPKYLFRKEGQNVTLSCEQNLNHDAMYWYRQDPGQGLRLIYYSQIVNDFQKGDIAEGYSVSREKKESFPLTVTSAQKNPTAFYLCASSILGHISNQPQHFGDGTRLSIL.

The chain recombines TRBV19 with TRBJ1-4, with TRBD1 matching 7 bases. The CDR3 covers 15 residues. Germline V gene lookup returns CDR1 LNHDA and CDR2 SQIVND (reference sequence). With 5 bases clipped from V and 2 bases from J, the junction kept 5 bases outside the gene matches. The CDR3 region has the DNA TGTGCCAGTAGTCTCGCGACAGGGACTAATGAAAAACTGTTTTTT. Amino acid sequence: CASSLATGTNEKLFF.

J is TRBJ1-6 and V is TRBV14; D gene unclear. Trimming removed 6 bases at V and 4 bases at J, with 7 bases between. Germline CDR1 and CDR2: SGHDN and FVKESK. The CDR3 has 13 amino acids. Here the CDR3 reads CASRRGYNSPLHF. CDR3 DNA sequence: TGTGCCAGCAGGCGTGGTTATAATTCACCCCTCCACTTT.

The chain has TRBV13 and TRBJ2-1; 7 positions match TRBD2. The V gene end was trimmed by 2 bases and the J gene end by 9 bases; junction bases not matched to a gene: 13. This CDR3 has 16 residues. From germline, CDR1 is PRHDT and CDR2 FYEKMQ (reference sequence). The DNA for the CDR3 is TGTGCCAGCAGCTTATGGCGTCGGCGGGAGTTCGGTGAGCAGTTCTTC. It encodes CASSLWRRREFGEQFF.

The chain links TRBV19 to TRBJ1-2; 7 nucleotides line up with TRBD1. The CDR3 is made up of 17 amino acids. The V gene end was trimmed by 5 bases and the J gene end by 7 bases; junction bases not matched to a gene: 19. In germline, CDR1 is LNHDA, CDR2 SQIVND (reference sequence). The CDR3 DNA reads as TGTGCCAGTAGTGCAGGGGGGACCCAGCTCAGCAGAGTTGGCTACACCTTC. It translates to CASSAGGTQLSRVGYTF.

V usage is TRBV3-1 (or the pseudogene TRBV3-2) and J usage is TRBJ2-7, with D maybe TRBD1 (6 bases). The CDR3 length is 14 residues. Germline CDR1 LGHDT, CDR2 YNNKEL (reference sequence). V lost 3 bases and J 5 bases, leaving 14 bases between the germline ends. The DNA of the CDR3 is TGTGCCAGCAGCCAGGAATACAGGGATCACGAGCAGTACTTC. Protein sequence: CASSQEYRDHEQYF.

The V call is TRBV18, the J call TRBJ1-6; no clear D gene. The germline V and J ends were trimmed by 4 bases and 10 bases, with 8 bases remaining between them. The CDR3 is 12 amino acids. Germline V CDR1 and CDR2: KGHSH, LQKENI. CDR3 in amino acids: CASSLPQSPLHF. Written as DNA, the CDR3 is TGTGCCAGCTCACTCCCCCAGTCACCCCTCCACTTT.

The chain recombines TRBV21-1 with TRBJ2-2; TRBD2 was called by the table and not checked on the DNA. TRBV21-1 is tagged as a pseudogene. The CDR3 extends over 20 amino acids. CDR3 sequence reads: CASSTPTGTSGTRGTGELFF. Written as DNA, the CDR3 is TGTGCCAGCAGCACCCCTACCGGGACTAGCGGGACAAGGGGGACCGGGGAGCTGTTTTTT.